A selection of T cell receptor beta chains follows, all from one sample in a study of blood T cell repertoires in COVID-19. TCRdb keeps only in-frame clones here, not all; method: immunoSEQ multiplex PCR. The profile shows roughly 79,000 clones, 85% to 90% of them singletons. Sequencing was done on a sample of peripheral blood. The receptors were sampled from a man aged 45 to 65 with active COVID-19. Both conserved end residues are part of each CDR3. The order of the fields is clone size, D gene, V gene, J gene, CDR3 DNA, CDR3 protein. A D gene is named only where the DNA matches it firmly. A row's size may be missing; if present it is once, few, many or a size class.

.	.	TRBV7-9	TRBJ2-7	TGTGCCAGCAGCTTAGGTGAGGGGGGGGCTTACGAGCAGTACTTC	CASSLGEGGAYEQYF
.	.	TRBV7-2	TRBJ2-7	TGTGCCAGCAGCTTAATCGGTTACGAGCAGTACTTC	CASSLIGYEQYF
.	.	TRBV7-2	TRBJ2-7	TGTGCCAGCAGCCCCCGCTCGCGGAGGAGCTCCTACGAGCAGTACTTC	CASSPRSRRSSYEQYF
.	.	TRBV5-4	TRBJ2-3	TGTGCCAGCAGCTTGGGCGCAGAGGGGACTTCCTATACGCAGTATTTT	CASSLGAEGTSYTQYF
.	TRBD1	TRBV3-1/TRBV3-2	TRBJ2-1	TGTGCCAGCAGCCAAGCGGGACAGACCTCGGGGGAGCAGTTCTTC	CASSQAGQTSGEQFF
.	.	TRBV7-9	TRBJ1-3	TGTGCCAGCAGCTTTGCAGGGGGAAACACCATATATTTT	CASSFAGGNTIYF
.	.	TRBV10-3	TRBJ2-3	TGTGCCATCAGTGATTCTCTGGGGCCAGATACGCAGTATTTT	CAISDSLGPDTQYF
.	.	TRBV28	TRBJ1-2	TGTGCCAGCCTCAGGCAGGACTATGGCTACACCTTC	CASLRQDYGYTF
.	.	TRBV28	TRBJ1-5	TGTGCCAGCAGTACCCGGGGAGGAACCCCCAATCAGCCCCAGCATTTT	CASSTRGGTPNQPQHF
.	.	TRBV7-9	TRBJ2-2	TGTGCCAGCAGCCGCCAGGGGAACACCGGGGAGCTGTTTTTT	CASSRQGNTGELFF
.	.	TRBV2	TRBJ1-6	TGTGCCAGCAGTGAAGAGGGCGCGGGGGCCTCACCCCTCCACTTT	CASSEEGAGASPLHF
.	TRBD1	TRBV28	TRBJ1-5	TGTGCCAGCATAGGACAGGGGACCTCCAATCAGCCCCAGCATTTT	CASIGQGTSNQPQHF
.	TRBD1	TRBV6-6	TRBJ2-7	TGTGCCAGCAGTTTCTCACAGGGGGCCGACGAGCAGTACTTC	CASSFSQGADEQYF
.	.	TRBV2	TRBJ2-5	TGTGCCGGAGGGAGCGGCAGAGTTGAGACCCAGTACTTC	CAGGSGRVETQYF
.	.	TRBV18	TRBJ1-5	TGTGCCAGCTCAGCCTCCGGGACAAGCAATCAGCCCCAGCATTTT	CASSASGTSNQPQHF
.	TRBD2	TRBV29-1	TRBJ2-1	TGCAGCGCGGGACTAGCGGGATACTACAATGAGCAGTTCTTC	CSAGLAGYYNEQFF
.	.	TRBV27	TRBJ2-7	TGTGCCAGCAGTATTAAATTCGGCTACGAGCAGTACTTC	CASSIKFGYEQYF
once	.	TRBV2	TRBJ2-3	TGTGCCAGCAGTGCGCGACTAGGTTCCTTGGATACGCAGTATTTT	CASSARLGSLDTQYF
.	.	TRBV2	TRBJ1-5	TGTGCCAGCAGTGTAGGGGAAGGGGTCAATCAGCCCCAGCATTTT	CASSVGEGVNQPQHF
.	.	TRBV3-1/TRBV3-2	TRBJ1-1	TGTGCCAGCAGCCAAGCTCCAGGGGCGGGCACTGAAGCTTTCTTT	CASSQAPGAGTEAFF
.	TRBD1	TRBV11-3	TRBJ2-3	TGTGCCAGCAGCCGGGGGACAGGGAGCACAGATACGCAGTATTTT	CASSRGTGSTDTQYF
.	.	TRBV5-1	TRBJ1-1	TGCGCCAGCAGCTTCCAGGGTTATGTCGACACTGAAGCTTTCTTT	CASSFQGYVDTEAFF
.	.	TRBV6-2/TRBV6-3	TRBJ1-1	TGTGCCAGCAGTTTCCGAAGAGATACTGAAGCTTTCTTT	CASSFRRDTEAFF
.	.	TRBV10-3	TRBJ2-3	TGTGCCATCAGTCCTAGAGCCGGGTTCACAGATACGCAGTATTTT	CAISPRAGFTDTQYF
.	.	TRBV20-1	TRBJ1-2	TGCAGTGCACCTTCCATACAGCCCTTC	CSAPSIQPF
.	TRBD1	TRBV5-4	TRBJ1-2	TGTGCCAGCAGCTTAAATCAGGGGGTAGGCGGCTACACCTTC	CASSLNQGVGGYTF
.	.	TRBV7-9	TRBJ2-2	TGTGCCAGCAGCCAAGCGGGTTACACCGGGGAGCTGTTTTTT	CASSQAGYTGELFF
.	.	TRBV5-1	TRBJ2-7	TGCGCCAGCAGCTTGGAACAGCGGGCCTACGAGCAGTACTTC	CASSLEQRAYEQYF
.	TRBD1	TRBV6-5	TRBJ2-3	TGTGCCAGCAGTTACGGGACAGGCACAGATACGCAGTATTTT	CASSYGTGTDTQYF
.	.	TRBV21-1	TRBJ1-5	TGTGCCAGCAGCGTAGGGGTTATTATCAATCAGCCCCAGCATTTT	CASSVGVIINQPQHF
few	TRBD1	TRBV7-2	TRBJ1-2	TGTGCCAGCAGCTTAGCGGCGACAGGGTGGGACTATGGCTACACCTTC	CASSLAATGWDYGYTF
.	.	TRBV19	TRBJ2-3	TGTGCCAGTAGTATCGGAATACTACTAGATACGCAGTATTTT	CASSIGILLDTQYF
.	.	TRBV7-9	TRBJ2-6	TGTGCCAGCAGCGCCGCGCCGGGGGTCGTGGCTGGGGCCAACGTCCTGACTTTC	CASSAAPGVVAGANVLTF
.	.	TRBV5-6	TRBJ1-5	TGTGCCAGCAGCTTGGGGGACACTCTACAGCCCCAGCATTTT	CASSLGDTLQPQHF
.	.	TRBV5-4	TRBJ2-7	TGTGCCAGCAGCTTGGTGTCGGGTGGTCAGCAGTACTTC	CASSLVSGGQQYF
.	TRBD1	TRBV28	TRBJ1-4	TGTGCCAGCAGGATGGGACAGAGGGGTGAAAAACTGTTTTTT	CASRMGQRGEKLFF
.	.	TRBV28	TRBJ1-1	TGTGCCGCCTCGGGGTGGCCTCTGAACACTGAAGCTTTCTTT	CAASGWPLNTEAFF
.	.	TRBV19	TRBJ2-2	TGTGCCAGTATCCAGACAGCCTCGAACACCGGGGAGCTGTTTTTT	CASIQTASNTGELFF
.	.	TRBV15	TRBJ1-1	TGTGCCACCAGCCGTTGGGACTCAAACACTGAAGCTTTCTTT	CATSRWDSNTEAFF
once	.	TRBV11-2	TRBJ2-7	TGTGCCAGCAGCCATCGTCTAGCGTCGAAAGACTACGAGCAGTACTTC	CASSHRLASKDYEQYF
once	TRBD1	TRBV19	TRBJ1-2	TGTGCCAGTAGGGGGGACAGTCTAGCCCCGGGCTACACCTTC	CASRGDSLAPGYTF
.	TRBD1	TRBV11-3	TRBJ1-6	TGTGCCAGCAGCGCACAGGGGGCTGTATCACCCCTCCACTTT	CASSAQGAVSPLHF
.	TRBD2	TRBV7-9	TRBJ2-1	TGTGCCAGCAGCTTAGGTGCGGGGGGAGGGAAGGGCGATGAGCAGTTCTTC	CASSLGAGGGKGDEQFF
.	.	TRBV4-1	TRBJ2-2	TGCGCCAGCAGCCAACCCACTAGGGGGAACGGGGAGCTGTTTTTT	CASSQPTRGNGELFF
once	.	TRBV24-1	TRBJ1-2	TGTGCCACCAGTGATTTCGTGGGGCCCTTATGGCGCTACACCTTC	CATSDFVGPLWRYTF
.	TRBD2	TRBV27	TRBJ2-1	TGTGCCAGCAGCCCTAAGCGTGGGACTAGCAGCTCCAATGAGCAGTTCTTC	CASSPKRGTSSSNEQFF
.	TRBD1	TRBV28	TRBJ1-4	TGTGCCAGCTCCTATCCGGGACAGGGTGGTGAAAAACTGTTTTTT	CASSYPGQGGEKLFF
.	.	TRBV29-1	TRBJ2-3	TGCAGCGTCCTTCGGAGGGGAGAGGTCACAGATACGCAGTATTTT	CSVLRRGEVTDTQYF
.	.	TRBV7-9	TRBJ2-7	TGTGCCAGCCGCTCATTAGGCAGCGACTCCTACGAGCAGTACTTC	CASRSLGSDSYEQYF